Below, 10 T cell receptor beta chains from the same sample are listed, as sequenced in a study of T cells in Graves' hyperthyroidism and ophthalmopathy. RNA transcripts yielded amplified TCR beta CDR3 regions. Initially, a first-round RT-PCR of the TCR CDR3 employed the HTBI primer set. One entry per CDR3 protein, called by TCRdb with MiXCR from the multiplex PCR reads. The table records over 700,000 distinct CDR3 sequences, 38% of them present only once. The material sequenced was blood. These receptors originate from a man aged 18 to 29 with Graves' hyperthyroidism.

The DNA of the CDR3 is TGTGCCAGCAGCGTAGCTCACGGGAGCGAGCAGTACTTC. Translating gives CASSVAHGSEQYF. J is TRBJ2-7 and V is TRBV9; possibly TRBD2 for D (6 bases). Germline V lookup: CDR1 SGDLS, CDR2 YYNGEE. Trimming shortened V by 0 bases and J by 6 bases, and 10 bases separated the two germline ends. CDR3 length equals 13 residues.

There are a few counts of this clonotype. The chain couples TRBV29-1 to TRBJ2-2, with TRBD2 as a possible D gene (6 bases). CDR3 length: 13 residues. Germline V CDR1 and CDR2: SQVTM, ANQGSEA. Trimming pared 0 bases from V and 7 bases from J, leaving 9 bases between. CDR3 protein: CSVEEGRGGELFF. CDR3 DNA sequence: TGCAGCGTTGAAGAGGGGCGGGGCGGGGAGCTGTTTTTT.

This clonotype was detected ten times or more. V gene TRBV5-5 combines with J gene TRBJ1-2; TRBD1 matches at 7 bases. Germline lookup yields CDR1 SGHKS and CDR2 YYEKEE (reference sequence). With V trimmed by 4 bases and J by 3 bases, 6 bases remained unmatched. CDR3 length: 14 residues. CDR3 bases: TGTGCCAGCAGCATAATCGGGACAGACTATGGCTACACCTTC. Protein sequence: CASSIIGTDYGYTF.

CDR3: CASRPGGTEKLFF. CDR3 bases: TGTGCCAGCAGGCCGGGGGGGACCGAAAAACTGTTTTTT. The rearrangement uses TRBV12-3 or TRBV12-4 and TRBJ1-4, with D possibly being TRBD1 (5 bases). Trimming left V 6 bases short and J 8 bases short, with 13 bases between. The CDR3 contains 13 residues.

This clonotype has ten or more counts. The V and J genes are TRBV29-1 and TRBJ1-1; D is ambiguous. This CDR3 contains 12 residues. The V gene lost 3 bases and the J gene lost 1 base, with 6 bases spanning the gap. Germline loops: CDR1 SQVTM, CDR2 ANQGSEA. CDR3 DNA sequence: TGCAGCGTTGATGGACGGAACACTGAAGCTTTCTTT. This gives the protein CSVDGRNTEAFF. Based on the CDR3 plus reference TRBV29-1 and TRBJ1-1, the full variable domain is SAVISQKPSRDICQRGTSLTIQCQVDSQVTMMFWYRQQPGQSLTLIATANQGSEATYESGFVIDKFPISRPNLTFSTLTVSNMSPEDSSIYLCSVDGRNTEAFFGQGTRLTVV.

About this clonotype: Germline and junction disagree at one end, which may indicate a read error. This chain links TRBV10-3 with TRBJ2-7; D call uncertain. Germline V gene sequence: CDR1 ENHRY, CDR2 SYGVKD. This CDR3 has 14 amino acids. The CDR3 here is CASSSVKSSYEQYF. DNA of the CDR3: TGTGCCAGCAGTTCTGTGAAGAGCTCCTACGAGCAGTACTTC.

The rearrangement uses TRBV7-9 and TRBJ1-2; D not resolved. The CDR3 is 14 residues long. CDR1 and CDR2 from the germline V gene are SEHNR and FQNEAQ (reference sequence). The V end was cut by 1 base, the J end by 4 bases, with 10 bases between. The CDR3 DNA reads TGTGCCAGCAGCTTAGAAAACGGCCTCTATGGCTACACCTTC. It yields the protein CASSLENGLYGYTF.

This clonotype was found a few times. The chain joins TRBV7-2 to TRBJ2-7, with 11 bases identical to TRBD1. Germline V gene data show CDR1 as SGHTA and CDR2 as FQGNSA. The CDR3 consists of 16 residues. Trimming at V came to 6 bases and at J to 0 bases, leaving 7 bases not matched to a gene. As DNA, the CDR3 is TGTGCCAGCAGTTCCGGGACAGGGGGTTACTCCTACGAGCAGTACTTC. It is translated as CASSSGTGGYSYEQYF. Full variable domain (rest looked up from reference TRBV7-2 and TRBJ2-7): GAGVSQSPSNKVTEKGKDVELRCDPISGHTALYWYRQSLGQGLEFLIYFQGNSAPDKSGLPSDRFSAERTGGSVSTLTIQRTQQEDSAVYLCASSSGTGGYSYEQYFGPGTRLTVT.

The chain uses TRBV20-1 and TRBJ1-2, with D unclear. There are 14 residues in the CDR3. Germline assignment: CDR1 DFQATT and CDR2 SNEGSKA (reference sequence). The ends were cut back, 2 bases at V and 6 bases at J, with 16 bases in the middle. CDR3 bases: TGCAGTGCTAGATATGGGAGTTTGGAAGATGGCTACACCTTC. Translated, it gives CSARYGSLEDGYTF.

At least ten counts were recorded for this clonotype. Here the CDR3 reads CASSPTGTDEKLFF. In nucleotides, the CDR3 is TGTGCCAGCTCACCGACAGGGACGGATGAAAAACTGTTTTTT. The chain couples TRBV18 to TRBJ1-4; 7 bases map to TRBD1. Per the germline V gene, CDR1 is KGHSH and CDR2 is LQKENI. The CDR3 consists of 14 residues. J was trimmed by 6 bases and V by 3 bases; bases with no gene match: 4.